A selection of T cell receptor beta chains follows, all from one sample in a study of CD8 T cells in Susac syndrome. TCRdb reprocessed the immunoSEQ multiplex PCR reads with MiXCR, giving one entry per CDR3 protein. The sample yields about 66,000 distinct CDR3 sequences, around 95% seen once. The sequencing input was CD8+ T cells from PBMCs. These receptors all stem from a human donor with multiple sclerosis. Each CDR3 is given with its conserved first and last residue. The order of the fields is J gene, V gene, D gene, clone size, CDR3 protein, CDR3 DNA. A D gene is named only where the DNA matches it firmly. Clone size, where shown, is once, few, many, or a class for clones that have expanded.

J gene: TRBJ1-1
V gene: TRBV29-1
D gene: .
clone size: once
CDR3 protein: CSVEGAGNTEAFF
CDR3 DNA: TGCAGCGTTGAGGGGGCAGGGAACACTGAAGCTTTCTTT

J gene: TRBJ2-7
V gene: TRBV20-1
D gene: .
clone size: .
CDR3 protein: CSALRRADEQYF
CDR3 DNA: TGCAGTGCCCTAAGGAGGGCGGACGAGCAGTACTTC

J gene: TRBJ1-5
V gene: TRBV20-1
D gene: TRBD1
clone size: .
CDR3 protein: CSARGTPTGAYSNQPQHF
CDR3 DNA: TGCAGTGCTAGGGGGACCCCTACAGGGGCATATAGCAATCAGCCCCAGCATTTT

J gene: TRBJ2-3
V gene: TRBV13
D gene: TRBD1
clone size: once
CDR3 protein: CASSTRTGGMGTDTQYF
CDR3 DNA: TGTGCCAGCAGCACCCGGACAGGGGGCATGGGCACAGATACGCAGTATTTT

J gene: TRBJ2-5
V gene: TRBV27
D gene: TRBD2
clone size: .
CDR3 protein: CASRSLAGGIETQYF
CDR3 DNA: TGTGCCAGCAGGAGTCTAGCGGGGGGCATTGAGACCCAGTACTTC

J gene: TRBJ2-7
V gene: TRBV30
D gene: .
clone size: .
CDR3 protein: CAWSIRGSSYEQYF
CDR3 DNA: TGTGCCTGGAGCATCAGAGGGAGCTCCTACGAGCAGTACTTC

J gene: TRBJ2-7
V gene: TRBV15
D gene: .
clone size: .
CDR3 protein: CATSRGGGSSYEQYF
CDR3 DNA: TGTGCCACCAGCAGAGGAGGCGGTAGCTCCTACGAGCAGTACTTC

J gene: TRBJ1-2
V gene: TRBV7-9
D gene: TRBD1
clone size: once
CDR3 protein: CASSLIRGHGYTF
CDR3 DNA: TGTGCCAGCAGCTTAATCAGGGGGCATGGCTACACCTTC

J gene: TRBJ2-3
V gene: TRBV10-3
D gene: .
clone size: .
CDR3 protein: CAITSADTQYF
CDR3 DNA: TGTGCCATCACTAGCGCAGATACGCAGTATTTT

J gene: TRBJ1-1
V gene: TRBV7-9
D gene: .
clone size: .
CDR3 protein: CASSLAGRQVAAFF
CDR3 DNA: TGTGCCAGCAGCTTAGCGGGGAGACAGGTGGCAGCTTTCTTT

J gene: TRBJ1-1
V gene: TRBV13
D gene: .
clone size: .
CDR3 protein: CASSPVGVGNTEAFF
CDR3 DNA: TGTGCCAGCAGCCCAGTGGGTGTAGGGAACACTGAAGCTTTCTTT

J gene: TRBJ1-1
V gene: TRBV20-1
D gene: .
clone size: .
CDR3 protein: CSANGQSNTEAFF
CDR3 DNA: TGCAGTGCCAACGGACAGTCTAACACTGAAGCTTTCTTT

J gene: TRBJ1-6
V gene: TRBV27
D gene: .
clone size: .
CDR3 protein: CATSDSRNSPLHF
CDR3 DNA: TGTGCCACCTCGGACAGTAGGAATTCACCCCTCCACTTT

J gene: TRBJ1-4
V gene: TRBV28
D gene: .
clone size: .
CDR3 protein: CASSLSTSFGEKLFF
CDR3 DNA: TGTGCCAGCAGTCTCTCGACATCATTTGGTGAAAAACTGTTTTTT

J gene: TRBJ1-2
V gene: TRBV7-2
D gene: .
clone size: .
CDR3 protein: CASSLTDVGSGENGYTF
CDR3 DNA: TGTGCCAGCAGCTTAACTGATGTAGGCTCAGGGGAAAATGGCTACACCTTC